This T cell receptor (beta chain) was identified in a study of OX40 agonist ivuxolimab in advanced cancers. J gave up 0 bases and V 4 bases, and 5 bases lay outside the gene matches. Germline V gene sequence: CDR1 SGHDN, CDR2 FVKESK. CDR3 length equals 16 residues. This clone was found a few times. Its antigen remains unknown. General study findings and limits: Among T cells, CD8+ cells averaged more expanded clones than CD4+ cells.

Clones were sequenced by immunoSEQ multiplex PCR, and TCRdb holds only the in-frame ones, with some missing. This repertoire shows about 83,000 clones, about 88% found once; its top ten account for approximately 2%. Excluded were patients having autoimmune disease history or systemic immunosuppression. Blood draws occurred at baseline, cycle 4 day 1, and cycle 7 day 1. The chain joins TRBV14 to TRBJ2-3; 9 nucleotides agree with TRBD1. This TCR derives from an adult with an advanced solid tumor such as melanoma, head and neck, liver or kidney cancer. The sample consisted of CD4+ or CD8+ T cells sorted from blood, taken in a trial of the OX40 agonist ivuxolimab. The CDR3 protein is CASSRRTGDSTDTQYF. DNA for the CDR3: TGTGCCAGCAGCCGCCGGACAGGGGACAGCACAGATACGCAGTATTTT.